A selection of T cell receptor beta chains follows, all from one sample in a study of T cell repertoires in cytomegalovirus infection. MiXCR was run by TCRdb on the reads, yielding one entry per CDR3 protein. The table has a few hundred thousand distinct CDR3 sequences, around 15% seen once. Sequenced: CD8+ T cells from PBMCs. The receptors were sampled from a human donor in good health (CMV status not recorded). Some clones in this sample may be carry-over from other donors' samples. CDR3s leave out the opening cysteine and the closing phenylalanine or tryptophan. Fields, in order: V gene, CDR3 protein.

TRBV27	ASGLPGLAGDEQF
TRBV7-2	ASSSLGTGGVDGYT
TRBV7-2	ASSLGGRGYEQY
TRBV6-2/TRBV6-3	ASSHRGLAGGSSYEQY
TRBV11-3	ASSLTPTYEQY
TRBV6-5	ASTPPGGWTQY
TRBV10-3	AINPGTLNSYEQY
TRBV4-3	ASSQDKKGAVGNSYEQY
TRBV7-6	ASSLARQGNTEAF
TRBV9	ASSVGVGQNYEQY
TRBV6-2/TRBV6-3	ASSLSGESYNEQF
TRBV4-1	ASSQGRASGGNEQY
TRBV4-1	ASSQVVDRPSR
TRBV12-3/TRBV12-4	ASSFGITLPGANVLT
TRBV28	ASSSLYSYTYEQY